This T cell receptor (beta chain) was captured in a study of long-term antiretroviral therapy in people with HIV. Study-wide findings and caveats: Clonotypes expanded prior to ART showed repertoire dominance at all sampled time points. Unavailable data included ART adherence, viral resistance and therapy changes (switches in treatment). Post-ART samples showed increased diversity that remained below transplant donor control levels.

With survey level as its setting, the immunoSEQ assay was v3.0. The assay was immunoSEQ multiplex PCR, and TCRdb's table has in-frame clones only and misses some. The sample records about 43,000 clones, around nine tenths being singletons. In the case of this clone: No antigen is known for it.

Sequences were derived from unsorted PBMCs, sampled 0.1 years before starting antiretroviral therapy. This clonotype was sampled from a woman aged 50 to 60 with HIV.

The CDR3 here is CASRHSSPPTSEAFF. The CDR3 region has the DNA TGTGCCAGCAGGCATTCGTCTCCTCCAACGAGTGAAGCTTTCTTT. V and J are TRBV6-6 and TRBJ1-1; D remains unclear. The V end was cut by 6 bases, the J end by 7 bases, with 21 bases between. Germline lookup yields CDR1 MNHNY and CDR2 SVGAGI (reference sequence). CDR3 size: 15 residues.